This T cell receptor beta chain comes out of a study of T cells after yellow fever vaccination. As for the study in general: The fractions with low cell numbers were processed using SMART-Seq v4 Ultra Low Input.

Points from the study as a whole: Only a small proportion of the clonotypes turned up in both the CD4 and the CD8 compartments, likely arising from convergent recombination. Subsequent to the booster, the majority of primary-vaccination clones reappeared (around 97% CD4, 88% CD8).

Synthesis of TCR cDNA relied on 5'RACE template switching, which attached a universal primer site and UMIs. TCRdb passed the 5' RACE reads through MiXCR, listing each CDR3 protein once. The repertoire consists of around 300,000 distinct CDR3 sequences, with roughly 13% occurring once and the leading ten covering less than 0.55%. This clonotype was detected a few times. The antigen remains unidentified. Here the sequenced sample was CD4+ T cells sorted from PBMCs, taken 45 days after the yellow fever booster vaccination. The sequence came from a man aged 25-40 years who received the YFV17D yellow fever vaccine.

The CDR3 spells CASSFTDFGRSTYEQYF. The DNA for the CDR3 is TGTGCCAGCAGCTTCACCGATTTTGGGCGTTCAACCTACGAGCAGTACTTC. The chain combines TRBV11-2 with TRBJ2-7; D remains unclear. Germline V gives CDR1 SGHAT, CDR2 FQNNGV. This CDR3 region has 17 residues. V dropped 3 bases and J dropped 2 bases, with 20 bases sitting between them.